One sample yielded the 15 T cell receptor beta chains listed below, sequenced in a study of persistence of HIV-infected CD4 T cells. Cells were stimulated nonspecifically with anti-CD3/anti-CD28 magnetic beads. Responding CD4+ T cells were sorted by upregulation of both CD40 ligand and CD69. The immunoSEQ assay was version 4, run in survey mode. Sequenced by immunoSEQ multiplex PCR; TCRdb stores in-frame clones only, minus some. The sample lists 40,000 or so clones; roughly 90% were seen once. Antigens for these TCRs are unknown. Sequencing used CD4+ T cells sorted from PBMCs after roughly 20-hour stimulation, obtained from a patient who received antiretroviral therapy. The receptors were sampled from an adult man with HIV who was CMV-seropositive.

The chain uses TRBV6-5 and TRBJ1-3; no firm D call. This CDR3 has 15 residues. CDR1 is MNHEY and CDR2 is SVGAGI in the germline V gene. The V gene lost 6 bases and the J gene lost 0 bases, with 12 bases spanning the gap. CDR3 sequence: CASSTPGISGNTIYF. In nucleotides, the CDR3 is TGTGCCAGCAGCACGCCTGGTATCTCTGGAAACACCATATATTTT.

This clone has more than one count but fewer than ten. The chain is built from TRBV28 and TRBJ1-1; 9 bases fit TRBD1. J lost 1 base, V lost 5 bases, and 5 bases had no gene match. The V gene's germline CDR1 is MDHEN and CDR2 SYDVKM. There are 15 residues in the CDR3. As DNA, the CDR3 is TGTGCCAGCAGTCCTGCGACAGGGGGGAACACTGAAGCTTTCTTT. Translated, it gives CASSPATGGNTEAFF.

The rearrangement joins TRBV6-2 or TRBV6-3 to TRBJ1-5; TRBD1 agrees at 7 bases. Germline V gives CDR1 MNHEY, CDR2 SVGEGT. The CDR3 contains 16 residues. The V segment lost 1 base and the J segment 0 bases; nucleotides outside the gene matches: 3. The CDR3 protein is CASSYLGTDSNQPQHF. The DNA of the CDR3 is TGTGCCAGCAGTTACTTGGGGACAGATAGCAATCAGCCCCAGCATTTT.

CDR3 bases: TGCAGTGCTAGGAATGATTATGGCTACACCTTC. Translated: CSARNDYGYTF. The V call is TRBV20-1, the J call TRBJ1-2; D is uncertain. This CDR3 contains 11 residues. Germline CDR1 reads DFQATT; CDR2 reads SNEGSKA (reference sequence). The V end lost 3 bases, the J end lost 5 bases, and 7 bases lay between the germline ends.

The rearrangement uses TRBV6-6 and TRBJ2-2; D remains ambiguous. CDR3 length: 15 residues. Trimming removed 1 base at V and 5 bases at J, with 11 bases between. CDR1 and CDR2 (germline): MNHNY, SVGAGI (reference sequence). CDR3 amino acids: CASSYFQALTGELFF. The DNA for the CDR3 is TGTGCCAGCAGTTACTTCCAAGCCCTTACCGGGGAGCTGTTTTTT.

The rearrangement uses TRBV11-2 and TRBJ1-6; tentative D call: TRBD1 (6 bases). The CDR3 loop spans 13 amino acids. Germline V lookup: CDR1 SGHAT, CDR2 FQNNGV. The V end lost 1 base, the J end lost 11 bases, and 9 bases lay between the germline ends. The CDR3 DNA follows: TGTGCCAGCAGCTTAGTACAGGGAACACCCCTCCACTTT. This translates into CASSLVQGTPLHF.

The V call is TRBV6-5, the J call TRBJ2-7; D might be TRBD2 (6 bases). The CDR3 has 14 amino acids. The V and J ends lost 7 bases and 5 bases respectively, with 18 bases between them. From germline, CDR1 is MNHEY and CDR2 SVGAGI. The CDR3 reads CASTTAGMRDEQYF. In DNA, the CDR3 is TGTGCCAGCACTACCGCGGGGATGAGGGACGAGCAGTACTTC.

This chain joins TRBV10-2 and TRBJ2-1, with TRBD1 matching over 10 bases. The CDR3 spans 17 residues. Trimming removed 2 bases from V and 9 bases from J; junction bases left unmatched: 13. Germline-derived CDR1 and CDR2 are WSHSY and SAAADI. The CDR3 DNA sequence: TGCGCCAGCAGTGAGCCCCCGACAGGGGGCTTTCAGGGTGAGCAGTTCTTC. It is translated as CASSEPPTGGFQGEQFF.

The V gene is TRBV11-1, the J gene TRBJ2-3, with 7 bases fitting TRBD1. V lost 5 bases to trimming and J lost 3 bases; unmatched junction nucleotides: 5. Germline assignment: CDR1 SGHAT and CDR2 FQDESV (reference sequence). The CDR3 is made up of 14 amino acids. The DNA for the CDR3 is TGTGCCAGCAGCCTCGGACAGGTTACAGATACGCAGTATTTT. It encodes CASSLGQVTDTQYF.

CDR3 DNA sequence: TGTGCCAGCAGCCAGGGTTTGGGACAGGTTAATGAAAAACTGTTTTTT. It codes for CASSQGLGQVNEKLFF. The chain uses TRBV4-2 and TRBJ1-4; the match to TRBD1 covers 8 bases. The V segment lost 3 bases and the J segment 4 bases; nucleotides outside the gene matches: 7. Germline CDR1 reads LGHNA; CDR2 reads YNFKEQ. The CDR3 length is 16 residues.

The chain combines TRBV25-1 with TRBJ1-3; TRBD1 might be the D (6 bases). Germline V gene data show CDR1 as MGHDK and CDR2 as SYGVNS. Between the trimmed V and J ends, which lost 1 base and 0 bases, there was a span of 10 bases. This CDR3 is built from 16 residues. In DNA, the CDR3 is TGTGCCAGCAGTGAATGGGGACATCACTCTGGAAACACCATATATTTT. Translation: CASSEWGHHSGNTIYF.

A few counts support this clone. V gene TRBV30 combines with J gene TRBJ1-2; no firm D call. The CDR3 totals 15 residues. The V end was cut by 0 bases, the J end by 7 bases, with 18 bases between. Germline V gene sequence: CDR1 GTSNPN, CDR2 SVGIG (reference sequence). This CDR3 reads CAWSVGRAGFGGYTF. The CDR3 nucleotides are TGTGCCTGGAGTGTGGGCCGGGCGGGGTTCGGTGGCTACACCTTC.

The chain couples TRBV18 to TRBJ1-1, with TRBD1 identical over 7 bases. Germline V gives CDR1 KGHSH, CDR2 LQKENI. Germline trimming cut 2 bases from V and 7 bases from J; bases unmatched to any gene: 4. CDR3 size: 13 residues. The CDR3 nucleotides read TGTGCCAGCTCACCAGACAGGGTCAGTGAAGCTTTCTTT. This sequence encodes CASSPDRVSEAFF.

V gene TRBV6-2 or TRBV6-3 combines with J gene TRBJ2-7; D call uncertain. CDR1 and CDR2 (germline): MNHEY, SVGEGT. V lost 2 bases to trimming and J lost 2 bases, with 13 bases between them. The length of the CDR3 is 15 residues. CDR3 DNA sequence: TGTGCCAGCAGTTACCTCGCAACACCCGCCTACGAGCAGTACTTC. Its translation: CASSYLATPAYEQYF.

The chain joins TRBV27 to TRBJ1-2; 9 bases line up with TRBD1. Losses at the gene ends were 5 bases for V and 3 bases for J; bases not matched to a gene: 7. Germline V gives CDR1 MNHEY, CDR2 SMNVEV (reference sequence). The CDR3 extends over 15 amino acids. The DNA for the CDR3 is TGTGCCAGCAGTCCAGACAGGGGGGGGGACTATGGCTACACCTTC. Translation: CASSPDRGGDYGYTF.